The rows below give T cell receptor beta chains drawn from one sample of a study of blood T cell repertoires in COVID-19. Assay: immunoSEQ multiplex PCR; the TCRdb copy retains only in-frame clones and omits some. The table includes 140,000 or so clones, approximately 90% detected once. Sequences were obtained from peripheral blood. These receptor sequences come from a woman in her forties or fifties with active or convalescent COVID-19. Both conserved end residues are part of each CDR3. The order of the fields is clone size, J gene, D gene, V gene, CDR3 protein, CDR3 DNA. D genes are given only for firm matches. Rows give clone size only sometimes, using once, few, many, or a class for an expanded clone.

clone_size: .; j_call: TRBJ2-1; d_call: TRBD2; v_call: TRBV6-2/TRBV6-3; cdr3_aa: CASSYSTSFSGTSSYNEQFF; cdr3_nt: TGTGCCAGCAGTTACTCAACTTCCTTTTCCGGGACTAGTAGTTACAATGAGCAGTTCTTC
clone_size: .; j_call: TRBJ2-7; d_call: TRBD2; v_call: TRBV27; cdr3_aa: CASSLTSGYSYEQYF; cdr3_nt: TGTGCCAGCAGTTTGACTAGCGGCTACTCCTACGAGCAGTACTTC
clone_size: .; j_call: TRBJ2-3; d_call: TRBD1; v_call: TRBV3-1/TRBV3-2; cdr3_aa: CASSLQRGTGGTDTQYF; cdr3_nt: TGTGCCAGCAGCCTTCAAAGGGGGACAGGGGGCACAGATACGCAGTATTTT
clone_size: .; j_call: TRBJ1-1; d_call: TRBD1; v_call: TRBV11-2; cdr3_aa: CASSLDAQGRTEAFF; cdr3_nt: TGTGCCAGCAGCTTAGACGCACAGGGGCGAACTGAAGCTTTCTTT
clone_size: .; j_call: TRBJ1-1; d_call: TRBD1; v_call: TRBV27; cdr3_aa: CASRTQGPMNTEAFF; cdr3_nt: TGTGCCAGCAGGACACAGGGGCCCATGAACACTGAAGCTTTCTTT
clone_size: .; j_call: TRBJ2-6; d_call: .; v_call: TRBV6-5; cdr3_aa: CASRSGANVLTF; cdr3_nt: TGTGCCAGCCGCTCTGGGGCCAACGTCCTGACTTTC
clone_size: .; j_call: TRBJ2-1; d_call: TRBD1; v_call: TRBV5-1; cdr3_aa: CASSLGQGRNEQFF; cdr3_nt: TGCGCCAGCAGCTTAGGACAGGGCAGGAATGAGCAGTTCTTC
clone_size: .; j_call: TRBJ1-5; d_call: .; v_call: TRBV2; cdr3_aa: CASSDRQSYQPQHF; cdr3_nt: TGTGCCAGCAGTGATAGACAGTCCTATCAGCCCCAGCATTTT
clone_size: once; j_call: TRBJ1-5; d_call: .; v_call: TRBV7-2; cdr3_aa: CASSLVTGNRQPQHF; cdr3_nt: TGTGCCAGCAGCTTAGTAACAGGTAATCGTCAGCCCCAGCATTTT
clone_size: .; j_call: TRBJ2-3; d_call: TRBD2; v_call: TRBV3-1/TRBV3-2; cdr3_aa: CASSQEGRGGRDTQYF; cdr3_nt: TGTGCCAGCAGCCAAGAAGGGCGGGGGGGCCGAGATACGCAGTATTTT
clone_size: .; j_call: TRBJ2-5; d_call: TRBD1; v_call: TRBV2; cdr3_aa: CASGTGGASQETQYF; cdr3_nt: TGTGCCAGCGGGACAGGGGGCGCATCCCAAGAGACCCAGTACTTC
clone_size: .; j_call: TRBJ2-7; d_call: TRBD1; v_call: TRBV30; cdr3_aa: CAWTPGTGGGYEQYF; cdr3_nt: TGTGCCTGGACCCCCGGGACAGGGGGCGGGTACGAGCAGTACTTC
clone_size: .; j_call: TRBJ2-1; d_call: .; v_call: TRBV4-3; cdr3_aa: CASSPGPPPDEQFF; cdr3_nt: TGCGCCAGCAGTCCAGGGCCCCCACCCGATGAGCAGTTCTTC
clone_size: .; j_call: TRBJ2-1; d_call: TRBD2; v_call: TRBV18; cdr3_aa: CASSLLAGEINEQFF; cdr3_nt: TGTGCCAGCTCACTATTAGCGGGAGAAATAAATGAGCAGTTCTTC
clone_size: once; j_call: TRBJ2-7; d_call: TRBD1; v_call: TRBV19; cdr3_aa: CASSMYGTGGASYEQYF; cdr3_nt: TGTGCCAGTAGTATGTACGGGACAGGGGGCGCATCCTACGAGCAGTACTTC
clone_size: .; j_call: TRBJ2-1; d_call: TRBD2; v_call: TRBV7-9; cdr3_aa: CASSLALAGGLDEQFF; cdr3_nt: TGTGCCAGCAGCTTAGCCCTAGCGGGGGGATTGGATGAGCAGTTCTTC
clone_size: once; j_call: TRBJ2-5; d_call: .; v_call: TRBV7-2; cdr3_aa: CASSPAYKETQYF; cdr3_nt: TGTGCCAGCAGCCCAGCGTACAAAGAGACCCAGTACTTC
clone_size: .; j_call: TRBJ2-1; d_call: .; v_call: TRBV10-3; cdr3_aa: CAISESGVNEQFF; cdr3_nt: TGTGCCATCAGTGAGTCCGGGGTCAATGAGCAGTTCTTC
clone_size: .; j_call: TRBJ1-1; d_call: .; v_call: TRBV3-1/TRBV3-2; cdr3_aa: CASSQAGRNTEAFF; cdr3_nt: TGTGCCAGCAGCCAGGCAGGCCGGAACACTGAAGCTTTCTTT
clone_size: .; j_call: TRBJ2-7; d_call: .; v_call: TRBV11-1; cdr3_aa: CASSLLLGGSYEQYF; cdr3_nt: TGTGCCAGCAGTCTCTTGCTGGGGGGCTCCTACGAGCAGTACTTC
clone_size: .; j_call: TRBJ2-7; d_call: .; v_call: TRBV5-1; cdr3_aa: CASSSRPGGGSGEQYF; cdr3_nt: TGCGCCAGCAGCTCTCGGCCAGGTGGCGGGTCAGGTGAGCAGTACTTC
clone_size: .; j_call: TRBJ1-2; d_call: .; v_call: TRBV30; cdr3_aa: CAWSVEGLNGYTF; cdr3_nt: TGTGCCTGGAGTGTCGAGGGTTTAAATGGCTACACCTTC
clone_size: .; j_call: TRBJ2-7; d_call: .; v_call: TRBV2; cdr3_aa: CASSAGIRYF; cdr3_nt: TGTGCCAGCAGTGCCGGGATCCGGTACTTC
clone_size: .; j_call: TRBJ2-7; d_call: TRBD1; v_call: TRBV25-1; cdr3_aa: CASSEGTGGPYEQYF; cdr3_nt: TGTGCCAGCAGTGAAGGGACAGGGGGCCCCTACGAGCAGTACTTC
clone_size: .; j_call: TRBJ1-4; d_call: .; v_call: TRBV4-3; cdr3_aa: CASSQGQGSEKLFF; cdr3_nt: TGCGCCAGCAGCCAGGGGCAGGGTAGTGAAAAACTGTTTTTT
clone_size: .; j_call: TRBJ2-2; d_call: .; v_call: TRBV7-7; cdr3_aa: CASSPKAWGRADTGELFF; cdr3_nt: TGTGCTAGCAGCCCCAAGGCTTGGGGCAGGGCGGACACCGGGGAGCTGTTTTTT
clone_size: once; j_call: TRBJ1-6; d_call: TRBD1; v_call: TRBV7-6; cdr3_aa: CASSWGQYNSPLHF; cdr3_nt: TGTGCCAGCAGCTGGGGACAGTATAATTCACCCCTCCACTTT
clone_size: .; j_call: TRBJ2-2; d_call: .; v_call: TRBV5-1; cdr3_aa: CASSLAGQNTGELFF; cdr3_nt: TGCGCCAGCAGCTTGGCGGGACAGAACACCGGGGAGCTGTTTTTT
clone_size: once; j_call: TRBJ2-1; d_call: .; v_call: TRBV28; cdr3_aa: CASSFGQTAYNEQFF; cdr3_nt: TGTGCCAGCAGTTTTGGCCAGACTGCCTACAATGAGCAGTTCTTC
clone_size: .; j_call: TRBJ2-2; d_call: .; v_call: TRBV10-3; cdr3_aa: CAIGQGYTGELFF; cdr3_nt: TGTGCCATCGGTCAGGGGTACACCGGGGAGCTGTTTTTT
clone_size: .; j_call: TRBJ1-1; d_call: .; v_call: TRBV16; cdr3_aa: CASSPSSTGARGTEAFF; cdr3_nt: TGTGCCAGCAGCCCGTCCTCCACCGGGGCCCGGGGGACTGAAGCTTTCTTT
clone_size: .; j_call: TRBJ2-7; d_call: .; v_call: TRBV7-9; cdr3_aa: CASSPSGTGTIYEQYF; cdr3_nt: TGTGCCAGCAGCCCTAGCGGGACAGGAACGATTTACGAGCAGTACTTC
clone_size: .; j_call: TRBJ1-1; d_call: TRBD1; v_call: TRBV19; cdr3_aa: CASSIVGQFIGNTEAFF; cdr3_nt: TGTGCCAGTAGTATAGTGGGACAGTTTATCGGGAACACTGAAGCTTTCTTT
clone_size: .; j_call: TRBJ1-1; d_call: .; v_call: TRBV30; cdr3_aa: CAWSVGQLRMNTEAFF; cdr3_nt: TGTGCCTGGAGTGTTGGACAACTCCGCATGAACACTGAAGCTTTCTTT
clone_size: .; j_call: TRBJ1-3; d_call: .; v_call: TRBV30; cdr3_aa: CAFTKSGAGNTIYF; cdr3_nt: TGTGCCTTCACCAAATCAGGGGCTGGAAACACCATATATTTT
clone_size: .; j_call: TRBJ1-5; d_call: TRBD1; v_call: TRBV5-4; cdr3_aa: CASSLDRGQPQHF; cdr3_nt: TGTGCCAGCAGCTTGGACAGGGGACAGCCCCAGCATTTT
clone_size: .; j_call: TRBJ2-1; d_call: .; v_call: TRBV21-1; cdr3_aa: CASSNLAGEGEQFF; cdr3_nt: TGTGCCAGCAGCAACCTAGCGGGGGAGGGTGAGCAGTTCTTC
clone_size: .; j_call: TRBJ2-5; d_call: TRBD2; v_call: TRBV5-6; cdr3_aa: CASSLKILAGGPETQYF; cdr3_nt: TGTGCCAGCAGCTTAAAAATTCTAGCGGGGGGGCCAGAGACCCAGTACTTC
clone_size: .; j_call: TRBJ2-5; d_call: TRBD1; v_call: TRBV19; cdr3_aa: CASRQGPKGTQYF; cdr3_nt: TGTGCCAGTAGACAGGGGCCCAAGGGGACCCAGTACTTC
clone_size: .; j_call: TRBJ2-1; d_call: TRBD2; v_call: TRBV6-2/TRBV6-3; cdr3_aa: CASSRSGDEQFF; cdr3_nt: TGTGCCAGCAGTCGGAGCGGGGATGAGCAGTTCTTC
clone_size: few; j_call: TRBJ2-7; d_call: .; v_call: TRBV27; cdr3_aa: CASRTLLGLHEQYF; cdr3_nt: TGTGCCAGCAGGACCCTGCTCGGGTTACACGAGCAGTACTTC
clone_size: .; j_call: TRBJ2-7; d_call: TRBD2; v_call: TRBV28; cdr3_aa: CASSSPALGTSGATYEQYF; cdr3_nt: TGTGCCAGCAGTTCCCCCGCCCTTGGGACTAGCGGGGCCACCTACGAGCAGTACTTC
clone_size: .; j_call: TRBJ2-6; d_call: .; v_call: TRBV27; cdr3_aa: CASSSAAGWGANVLTF; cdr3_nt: TGTGCCAGCAGTTCCGCCGCAGGGTGGGGGGCCAACGTCCTGACTTTC
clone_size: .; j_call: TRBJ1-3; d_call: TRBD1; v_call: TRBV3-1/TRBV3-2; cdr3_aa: CASSLRTGTGNTIYF; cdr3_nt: TGTGCCAGCAGCCTACGGACAGGGACTGGAAACACCATATATTTT
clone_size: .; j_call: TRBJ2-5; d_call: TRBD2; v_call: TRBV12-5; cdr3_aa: CASGLSWTSGGQETQYF; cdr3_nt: TGTGCTAGTGGTTTGTCCTGGACTAGCGGGGGGCAAGAGACCCAGTACTTC
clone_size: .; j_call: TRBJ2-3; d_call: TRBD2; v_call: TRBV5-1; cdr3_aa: CASSLGGGALIGTQYF; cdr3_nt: TGCGCCAGCAGCTTGGGCGGGGGGGCCCTAATTGGTACGCAGTATTTT
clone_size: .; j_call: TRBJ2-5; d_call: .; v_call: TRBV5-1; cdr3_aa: CASRSQGRIQETQYF; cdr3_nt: TGCGCCAGCAGGTCACAGGGACGAATTCAAGAGACCCAGTACTTC
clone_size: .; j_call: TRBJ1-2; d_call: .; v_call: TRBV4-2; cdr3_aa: CASSQDGGMDYGYTF; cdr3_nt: TGTGCCAGCAGCCAAGACGGGGGAATGGACTATGGCTACACCTTC
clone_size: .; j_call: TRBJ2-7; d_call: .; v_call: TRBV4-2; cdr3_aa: CASSQVQGGSYEQYF; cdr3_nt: TGTGCCAGCAGCCAAGTTCAGGGCGGCTCCTACGAGCAGTACTTC
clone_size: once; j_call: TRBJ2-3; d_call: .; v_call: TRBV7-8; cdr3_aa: CASSLRGHRGDTQYF; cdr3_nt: TGTGCCAGCAGCTTGCGGGGTCATCGGGGAGATACGCAGTATTTT
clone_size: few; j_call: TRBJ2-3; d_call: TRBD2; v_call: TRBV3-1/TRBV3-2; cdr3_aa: CASSRSGRVKDTQYF; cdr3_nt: TGTGCCAGCAGCCGTAGCGGGAGGGTTAAAGATACGCAGTATTTT
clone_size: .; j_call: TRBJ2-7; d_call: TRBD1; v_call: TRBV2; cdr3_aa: CASSGGGRTYEQYF; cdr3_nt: TGTGCCAGCAGTGGAGGGGGCCGTACCTACGAGCAGTACTTC
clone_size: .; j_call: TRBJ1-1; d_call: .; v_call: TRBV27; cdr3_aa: CASSLGAGSNTEAFF; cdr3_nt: TGTGCCAGCAGTTTGGGGGCAGGGTCGAACACTGAAGCTTTCTTT
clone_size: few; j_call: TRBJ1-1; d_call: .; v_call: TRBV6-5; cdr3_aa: CASSYSMSGSSEAFF; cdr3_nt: TGTGCCAGCAGTTACTCGATGTCAGGGTCGTCTGAAGCTTTCTTT
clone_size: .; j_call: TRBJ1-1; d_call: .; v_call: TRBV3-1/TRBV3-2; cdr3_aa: CASSSLYRVGMNTEAFF; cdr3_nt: TGTGCCAGCAGCTCACTTTACAGGGTCGGAATGAACACTGAAGCTTTCTTT
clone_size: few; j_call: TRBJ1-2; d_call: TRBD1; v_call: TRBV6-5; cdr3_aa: CASKRGLSNYGYTF; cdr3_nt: TGTGCCAGCAAAAGGGGGCTATCTAACTATGGCTACACCTTC
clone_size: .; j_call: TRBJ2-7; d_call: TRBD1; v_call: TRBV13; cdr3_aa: CASSSPGQGAREQYF; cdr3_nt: TGTGCCAGCAGCTCACCGGGACAGGGGGCAAGGGAGCAGTACTTC
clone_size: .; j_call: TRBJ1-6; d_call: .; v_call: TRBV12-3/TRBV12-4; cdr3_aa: CASSFPGSPLHF; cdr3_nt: TGTGCCAGCAGTTTCCCCGGGTCGCCCCTCCACTTT
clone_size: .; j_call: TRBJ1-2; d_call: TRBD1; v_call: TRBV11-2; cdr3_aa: CASSPDPPTGFNYGYTF; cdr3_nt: TGTGCCAGCAGCCCTGACCCCCCGACAGGGTTCAACTATGGCTACACCTTC